This T cell receptor beta chain was obtained from a study of T cell responses to AZD1222 COVID-19 vaccine. V gave up 4 bases and J gave up 3 bases, with 15 bases separating them. This CDR3 has 16 residues. Looked up from germline, CDR1 is SEHNR and CDR2 is FQNEAQ (reference sequence). The method was immunoSEQ multiplex PCR; TCRdb's version includes in-frame clones alone and lacks a portion of them. The repertoire holds some 190,000 clones, with roughly nine tenths as singletons. The origin of this receptor is an adult in good health. The V call is TRBV7-9, the J call TRBJ2-2, with D unresolved. The specimen comprised peripheral blood, sampled on day 0 of AZD1222 vaccination. The CDR3 DNA sequence: TGTGCCAGCAGCTGCCTTCCCCCGACCGACACCGGGGAGCTGTTTTTT. Amino acid sequence: CASSCLPPTDTGELFF.